A selection of T cell receptor beta chains follows, all from one sample in a study of shared clonotypes between healthy human individuals. Clones were sequenced by immunoSEQ multiplex PCR, and TCRdb holds only the in-frame ones, with some missing. Of approximately 600,000 clones in the sample, 95% are singletons; the top ten hold approximately 0.11%. Sequenced material: naive CD8+ T cells sorted from blood. These receptors were collected from a woman in her 30s in good health. CDR3s include the opening cysteine and the closing phenylalanine or tryptophan. The order of the fields is J gene, D gene, V gene, clone size, CDR3 protein, CDR3 DNA. D genes are given only for firm matches. A clone size is listed for some rows: how often the clone was seen (once, few, many), or a class if it is expanded.

TRBJ2-3 | TRBD2 | TRBV5-6 | . | CASSFWGGSSDTQYF | TGTGCCAGCAGCTTTTGGGGCGGGAGCTCAGATACGCAGTATTTT
TRBJ1-1 | TRBD1 | TRBV27 | . | CASRDSTGPEAFF | TGTGCCAGCAGGGATTCGACAGGGCCGGAGGCTTTCTTT
TRBJ2-7 | . | TRBV28 | . | CASSFPTGRDSYEQYF | TGTGCCAGCAGTTTCCCCACCGGGCGGGATTCGTACGAGCAGTACTTC
TRBJ2-7 | TRBD1 | TRBV29-1 | . | CSVVGQGTYEQYF | TGCAGCGTTGTGGGACAGGGTACGTACGAGCAGTACTTC
TRBJ2-3 | TRBD2 | TRBV7-8 | . | CASSLGASGFGDTDTQYF | TGTGCCAGCAGCTTAGGGGCTAGCGGGTTTGGGGACACAGATACGCAGTATTTT
TRBJ2-1 | . | TRBV11-2 | . | CASSLGNEQFF | TGTGCCAGCAGCTTAGGTAATGAGCAGTTCTTC
TRBJ2-5 | . | TRBV6-1 | . | CASSEGIGSGYQETQYF | TGTGCCAGCAGTGAAGGGATCGGGAGTGGGTACCAAGAGACCCAGTACTTC
TRBJ2-5 | TRBD2 | TRBV7-9 | . | CASSFSWSSGETQYF | TGTGCCAGCAGCTTTAGTTGGTCTAGCGGTGAGACCCAGTACTTC
TRBJ2-7 | TRBD1 | TRBV6-5 | . | CASSYSPTGYEQYF | TGTGCCAGCAGTTACAGCCCGACAGGGTACGAGCAGTACTTC
TRBJ2-7 | TRBD2 | TRBV11-2 | . | CASSLASGSVYEQYF | TGTGCCAGCAGCTTGGCGAGCGGGAGTGTCTACGAGCAGTACTTC
TRBJ2-7 | TRBD1 | TRBV28 | . | CASSETGGQGVEQYF | TGTGCCAGCAGTGAGACAGGGGGACAGGGGGTTGAGCAGTACTTC
TRBJ2-1 | . | TRBV30 | . | CAFPNERSIYNEQFF | TGTGCATTTCCCAACGAGCGGAGTATTTACAATGAGCAGTTCTTC
TRBJ1-2 | . | TRBV15 | . | CATAGEWSYGYTF | TGTGCCACCGCCGGGGAGTGGTCGTATGGCTACACCTTC
TRBJ2-3 | . | TRBV9 | once | CASSVDLQGIPDTQYF | TGTGCCAGCAGCGTAGATTTGCAGGGAATTCCAGATACGCAGTATTTT
TRBJ2-1 | . | TRBV6-5 | . | CASSPSTTSYNEQFF | TGTGCCAGCAGTCCTTCGACCACCTCCTACAATGAGCAGTTCTTC
TRBJ2-7 | TRBD2 | TRBV27 | . | CASSSQLAGRRYEQYF | TGTGCCAGCAGTTCCCAATTAGCGGGAAGACGCTACGAGCAGTACTTC
TRBJ2-3 | . | TRBV4-1 | . | CASSLDPLKQYF | TGCGCCAGCAGCCTCGACCCCTTGAAGCAGTATTTT
TRBJ2-1 | . | TRBV28 | . | CASSLSPSSSYNEQFF | TGTGCCAGCAGTTTAAGTCCATCTAGCTCCTACAATGAGCAGTTCTTC
TRBJ2-7 | TRBD1 | TRBV28 | . | CASSSPGDSSYEQYF | TGTGCCAGCAGTTCCCCTGGGGACAGCTCCTACGAGCAGTACTTC
TRBJ2-1 | . | TRBV29-1 | . | CSVDGPGISAEYNEQFF | TGCAGCGTTGATGGTCCTGGTATTAGCGCAGAGTACAATGAGCAGTTCTTC
TRBJ2-5 | TRBD2 | TRBV15 | . | CATSGGGLAGETQYF | TGTGCCACCAGCGGAGGGGGCCTAGCGGGGGAGACCCAGTACTTC
TRBJ2-5 | TRBD2 | TRBV28 | . | CASSLPPGRREGYGETQYF | TGTGCCAGCAGTTTACCCCCGGGTCGTCGGGAGGGCTACGGAGAGACCCAGTACTTC
TRBJ2-3 | TRBD2 | TRBV4-1 | once | CASSQDRLAGDSTDTQYF | TGCGCCAGCAGCCAAGATCGGCTAGCGGGGGATAGCACAGATACGCAGTATTTT
TRBJ2-1 | TRBD2 | TRBV2 | . | CASSEARTSGSIDEQFF | TGTGCCAGCAGTGAAGCACGGACTAGCGGGAGTATCGATGAGCAGTTCTTC
TRBJ1-4 | . | TRBV28 | . | CASSFRATNEKLFF | TGTGCCAGCAGTTTCAGAGCAACTAATGAAAAACTGTTTTTT
TRBJ1-5 | TRBD1 | TRBV23-1 | . | CASYRGLCFHQPQHF | TGCGCCAGCTACAGGGGCCTCTGTTTCCATCAGCCCCAGCATTTT
TRBJ2-1 | . | TRBV13 | . | CASSLGQGPLTRQFF | TGTGCCAGCAGCTTAGGCCAGGGACCCCTCACTCGACAGTTCTTC
TRBJ1-3 | . | TRBV2 | . | CASSESLAGPTGNTIYF | TGTGCCAGCAGTGAAAGTTTAGCTGGGCCAACTGGAAACACCATATATTTT
TRBJ2-2 | TRBD2 | TRBV28 | . | CASSPTELAWGGELFF | TGTGCCAGCAGTCCAACAGAACTAGCGTGGGGCGGGGAGCTGTTTTTT
TRBJ1-2 | . | TRBV7-9 | . | CASSSPPTVYGYTF | TGTGCCAGCAGCTCCCCCCCGACAGTTTATGGCTACACCTTC
TRBJ2-5 | TRBD2 | TRBV7-3 | . | CASSLLLAGRSEGGTQYF | TGTGCCAGCAGCTTACTTCTAGCGGGAAGAAGTGAGGGGGGGACCCAGTACTTC